This T cell receptor (beta chain) was observed in a study of beta chain features in type 1 diabetes listed by TCRdb under 2018. About the study as a whole: No differences in mean age, gender distribution, total cell number or subset yield were found between patients and healthy donors. In the study, TCRB repertoires of sorted circulating CD4+ T cell subsets from recently diagnosed type 1 diabetes patients were compared with those of matched healthy donors. Regulatory and stem cell-like memory subsets were isolated from only 8 patients and roughly eight healthy donors, whereas naive and central memory subsets came from all 30 or so donors. A total of 100 million to 110 million sorted cells were examined across all samples, and a strong correlation was observed between cell number per subset and RNA yield.

V loses 2 bases at its end and J loses 4 bases; junction bases beyond the gene matches: 4. Inclusive of the bounding cysteine and phenylalanine, the CDR3 is 16 residues long. The entry retains the CDR3 DNA only, 48 bases that are in frame from base 1. The germline V gene yields SGHTA for CDR1 and FQGNSA for CDR2. On the study overall, not on this receptor specifically: Naive, central memory and regulatory TCRB repertoires appeared to be more similar among patients than among healthy donors. Fewer insertions and more nucleotide deletions at VDJ recombination sites were observed in patients with type 1 diabetes, implying thymic rearrangement abnormalities. Sequencing cDNA rather than genomic DNA could over-represent highly expressing activated cells, although activation and CD3 levels did not differ between groups. Only small numbers of individuals were included in the HLA sub-analyses, which left unresolved whether HLA type had any influence on TCRB rearrangement. Type 1 diabetes patients showed a moderate but significant shortening of TCRB CDR3 length in all four CD4+ subsets. Shorter templates might have been favored by PCR, but patient and control samples were amplified and corrected together, so both groups would have been affected equally by any skew.

A single peripheral blood draw of about 116 mL on average was collected from each donor into heparinised tubes. Using a panel that included CD45RO, CCR7, CD25, CD127, CD95 and CD27, naive, central memory, regulatory and stem cell-like memory CD4+ T cells were sorted on a BD FACSAria II. Purity was above 95% for every sorted population. PBMCs were isolated immediately by Lymphoprep density gradient centrifugation and stained directly without culture. So that batch effects would be minimized, each experiment stained and sorted samples in pairs, pairing one healthy donor with one patient. The entire isolated RNA was reverse transcribed using the High Capacity cDNA Reverse Transcription Kit, and thus expressed TCRB transcripts were sequenced. Deep immunoSEQ sequencing was performed on naive, central memory and regulatory T cell samples, with an average of roughly 3.6 million total reads per sample. After sorted cells were lysed in RLT buffer, RNA was extracted with DNase-treated RNeasy Micro or Mini kits, with the choice depending on cell number. To prevent cross-contamination, each cell subset was processed individually, whereas patient and healthy donor samples were processed jointly. The immunoSEQ multiplex PCR was used to amplify TCRB sequences from cDNA, yielding 87-bp fragments that span the CDR3 region. Sequencing of the amplicons was done on the Illumina HiSeq platform. In the source study's methods: PCR bias was corrected computationally using synthetic template baselines, and reads within Hamming distance 2 were collapsed, with unmergeable singletons discarded. By aligning reads against IMGT, V, D and J genes, CDR3 length, and insertions or deletions at six rearrangement sites were assigned. Clonotype counts were normalized to sorted cell number within each subset before computing true diversity and Gini coefficients with the tcR R package. The overlap coefficient, calculated on TCRB nucleotide sequences, was used to measure repertoire sharing. TCRdb obtained this table from immuneACCESS and retained in-frame rearrangements with V and J assigned. These tables miss some clones; where compared with another copy, unresolved V genes account for less than half of the shortfall, and the remainder is unexplained. For V, J and clone size, that table is used; D and trimming come from the DNA. This sample lists more than 100,000 clones; about 16% were detected once. Roughly 2.5% of the sample is in the top ten clones.

Details on this clone: Its antigen remains undetermined. The record has no base qualities; no much larger clone is one base away.

This chain joins TRBV7-2 to TRBJ2-2; a stretch of 10 junction bases matches TRBD1. This sequence originates from a man aged 25 to 40 with type 1 diabetes. Material for sequencing was central memory CD4+ T cells from blood. The DNA sequence is as follows: TGTGCCAGCAGCTTAAGACAGGGGGCGGGCACCGGGGAGCTGTTTTTT. It is translated as CASSLRQGAGTGELFF.